Listed here is a single T cell receptor beta chain. It has no known antigen specificity. Base qualities are missing; no much larger clone stands one base away. These data come from a study of OX40 agonist ivuxolimab in advanced cancers. Regarding the complete study: Ivuxolimab, which targeted the costimulatory receptor OX40 (CD134), was an agonistic, fully human IgG2 monoclonal antibody. Prior anti-PD-1, anti-PD-L1 or anti-CTLA-4 therapy was permitted, and approximately 42% of dose-escalation patients had received checkpoint inhibitors. The point of sequencing TCRbeta in the periphery was to test whether ivuxolimab changed TCR sequence diversity and drove clonal T-cell expansion. A male proportion of around 81% and a mean age of roughly 55 years, ranging from about 23 to 90, were recorded for the dose-escalation cohort. The paper covers the monotherapy dose-escalation part of the phase I ivuxolimab trial, which included N ≈ 57 patients. Intravenous ivuxolimab was administered to patients every 2 weeks at six dose levels: 0.01, 0.1, 0.3, 1.5, 3 and 10 mg/kg. Among the roughly 50 dose-escalation patients, roughly 20 had hepatocellular carcinoma, approximately 15 melanoma, 9 renal cell carcinoma and 9 head and neck cancer. Partial responses were achieved by three dose-escalation patients, of whom one had hepatocellular carcinoma and two had cutaneous melanoma.

Genomic DNA was extracted from sorted cells for sequencing of the TCRbeta CDR3 region. The immunoSEQ Assay was used to sequence the TCRbeta CDR3 regions. Imported from immuneACCESS, the table was reduced by TCRdb to in-frame sequences with V and J called. These copies leave out some clones; in studies compared against another copy, an unresolved V gene accounts for under half, and the cause of the remainder is not known. This sample comprises over 30,000 clones, around 90% of them detected only once. The top ten clones comprise under 5.5% of the sample. Patients with a history of autoimmune disease or receiving systemic immunosuppression were excluded from the trial. In every dose cohort, peripheral blood was drawn for TCR sequencing at baseline, cycle 4 day 1, and cycle 7 day 1. Samples came from an open-label, multicenter, first-in-human phase I dose-escalation trial of ivuxolimab. Adults with locally advanced or metastatic melanoma, renal cell carcinoma, hepatocellular carcinoma or head and neck squamous cell carcinoma were enrolled in the trial. Before TCR sequencing, CD4+ T cells and CD8+ T cells from peripheral blood were sorted into separate populations.

Broader findings and caveats from the paper: At doses of 0.1 to 3.0 mg/kg, clonal expansion of both CD4+ and CD8+ T cells in blood was seen between baseline and week 6. In the 0.1-3.0 mg/kg groups, partial responders were among the patients with the lowest normalized peripheral clonal expansion, particularly in CD8+ T cells. Which antigens the clonally expanded peripheral T cells were specific for was not determined. Low levels of normalized T-cell clonal expansion were also shown by some nonresponding patients. On average, CD8+ T cells showed more expanded clones than CD4+ T cells after ivuxolimab.

Sequences ENHRY (CDR1) and SYGVKD (CDR2) are obtained from the germline V gene. The CDR3, cysteine through phenylalanine, is 14 amino acids long. Only the CDR3 part of the read is kept: 42 bases, read in frame from the first base. V and J are trimmed by 3 bases and 1 base, and the gene matches miss 0 bases of the junction. The input for sequencing was CD4+ or CD8+ T cells sorted from blood, taken in a trial of the OX40 agonist ivuxolimab. The chain couples TRBV10-3 to TRBJ1-3, with 7 central nucleotides matching TRBD1. The TCR originated in an adult with an advanced solid tumor such as melanoma, head and neck, liver or kidney cancer. The CDR3: CAISEQGSGNTIYF. The sequenced DNA is TGTGCCATCAGTGAACAGGGGTCTGGAAACACCATATATTTT.